A single sample is the source of the 7 T cell receptor beta chains below, sequenced in a study of blood T cells in healthy people across ages. The second PCR ran about 6 to 11 cycles with a sample-barcoded 5' primer and J-beta primers. TCRdb analysed the 5' RACE reads with MiXCR anew, one entry per CDR3 protein. This table has over 500,000 distinct CDR3 sequences, about 26% appearing once. In addition, the sample was reused for a study of T cells of mothers and their children.

The sequencing sample was made of blood. The source of these receptors is a boy younger than 10 in good health.

The chain recombines TRBV20-1 with TRBJ1-2; D call uncertain. V was trimmed by 2 bases and J by 0 bases, leaving 4 bases between them. Germline CDR1 DFQATT, CDR2 SNEGSKA (reference sequence). The CDR3 has 12 amino acids. CDR3 nucleotides: TGCAGTGCTAGACGGGCTAACTATGGCTACACCTTC. Translating gives CSARRANYGYTF.

J is TRBJ2-7 and V is TRBV29-1; 7 bases map to TRBD2. This CDR3 region has 13 residues. After removal of 5 bases from V and 10 bases from J, the junction contained 14 bases not matched to a gene. Germline CDR1 reads SQVTM; CDR2 reads ANQGSEA. The CDR3: CSVRGRMGPSQYF. DNA for the CDR3: TGCAGCGTTCGCGGGAGAATGGGACCCTCCCAGTACTTC.

J is TRBJ2-7 and V is TRBV6-5; no clear D. CDR1 and CDR2 (germline): MNHEY, SVGAGI. The CDR3 is 11 amino acids. The V and J ends lost 8 bases and 0 bases respectively, with 5 bases between them. The CDR3 DNA sequence: TGTGCCAGCGACGTCTCCTACGAGCAGTACTTC. It yields the protein CASDVSYEQYF.

This clonotype has more than one count but fewer than ten. This chain connects TRBV7-2 to TRBJ1-6; D is uncertain. This CDR3 region has 15 residues. Trimming stripped 0 bases from V and 7 bases from J, with 10 bases between. Germline CDR1 reads SGHTA; CDR2 reads FQGNSA. As DNA, the CDR3 is TGTGCCAGCAGCTTAGCGTCTGCAGTAAATTCACCCCTCCACTTT. Its translation: CASSLASAVNSPLHF.

This clonotype was seen a handful of times. The chain employs TRBV12-3 or TRBV12-4 and TRBJ2-7; 7 nucleotides agree with TRBD2. The length of the CDR3 is 15 residues. V lost 6 bases to trimming and J lost 0 bases; unmatched junction nucleotides: 8. The CDR3 is CASSRTGLDSYEQYF. The CDR3, as DNA: TGTGCCAGCAGCCGCACAGGACTAGACTCCTACGAGCAGTACTTC.

This rearrangement joins TRBV4-3 to TRBJ1-2; D ambiguous. The germline V gene has CDR1 LGHNA and CDR2 YSLEER. CDR3 length equals 13 residues. Trimming left V 2 bases short and J 7 bases short, with 11 bases between. The DNA for the CDR3 is TGCGCCAGCAGCCAAACTGGATTTAGTGGCTACACCTTC. This encodes CASSQTGFSGYTF.

The V call is TRBV7-2, the J call TRBJ2-5; no definite D call. Germline CDR1 and CDR2: SGHTA and FQGNSA. V was pared by 3 bases and J by 1 base, with 9 bases between. The CDR3 sequence is 14 residues long. The chain's CDR3 is CASSFRHTQETQYF. In DNA, the CDR3 is TGTGCCAGCAGCTTCCGACATACCCAAGAGACCCAGTACTTC.